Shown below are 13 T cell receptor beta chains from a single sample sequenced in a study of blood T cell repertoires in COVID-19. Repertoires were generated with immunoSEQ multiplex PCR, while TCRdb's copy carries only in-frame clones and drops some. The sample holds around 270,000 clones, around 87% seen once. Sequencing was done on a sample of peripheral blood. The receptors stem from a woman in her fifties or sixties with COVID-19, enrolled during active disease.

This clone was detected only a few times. CDR3 sequence reads: CASTHGTGSTGELFF. DNA for the CDR3: TGTGCCAGCACTCACGGGACAGGGAGCACCGGGGAGCTGTTTTTT. V gene TRBV6-6 combines with J gene TRBJ2-2, with TRBD1 identical over 9 bases. CDR1 MNHNY and CDR2 SVGAGI come from the germline V gene (reference sequence). The CDR3 consists of 15 residues. V lost 7 bases and J lost 4; bases outside the gene matches: 7.

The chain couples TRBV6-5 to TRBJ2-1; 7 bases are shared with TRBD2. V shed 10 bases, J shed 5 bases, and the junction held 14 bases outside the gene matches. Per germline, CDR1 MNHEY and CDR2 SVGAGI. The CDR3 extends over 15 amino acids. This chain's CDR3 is CATGRSRGGDNEQFF. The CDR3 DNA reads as TGTGCCACCGGCCGGAGCCGCGGGGGAGACAATGAGCAGTTCTTC.

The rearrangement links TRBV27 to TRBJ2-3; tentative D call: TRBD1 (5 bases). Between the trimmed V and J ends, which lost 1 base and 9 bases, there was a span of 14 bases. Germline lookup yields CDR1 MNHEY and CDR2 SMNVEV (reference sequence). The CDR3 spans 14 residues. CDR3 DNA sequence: TGTGCCAGCAGTTTATTGAGTTGGGGCGGCACGCAGTATTTT. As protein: CASSLLSWGGTQYF.

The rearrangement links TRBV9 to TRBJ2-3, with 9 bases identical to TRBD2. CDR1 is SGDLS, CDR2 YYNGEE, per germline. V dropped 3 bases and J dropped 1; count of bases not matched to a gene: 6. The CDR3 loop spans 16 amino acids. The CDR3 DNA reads TGTGCCAGCAGCGATATTAGCGGGAGCGGCACAGATACGCAGTATTTT. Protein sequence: CASSDISGSGTDTQYF. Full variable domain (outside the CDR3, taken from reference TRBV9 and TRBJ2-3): DSGVTQTPKHLITATGQRVTLRCSPRSGDLSVYWYQQSLDQGLQFLIQYYNGEERAKGNILERFSAQQFPDLHSELNLSSLELGDSALYFCASSDISGSGTDTQYFGPGTRLTVL.

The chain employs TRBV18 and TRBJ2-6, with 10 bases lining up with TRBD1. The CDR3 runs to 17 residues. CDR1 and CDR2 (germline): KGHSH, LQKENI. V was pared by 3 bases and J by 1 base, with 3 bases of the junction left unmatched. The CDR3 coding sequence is TGTGCCAGCTCACCCCGGGGACAGGGGTCTGGGGCCAACGTCCTGACTTTC. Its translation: CASSPRGQGSGANVLTF.

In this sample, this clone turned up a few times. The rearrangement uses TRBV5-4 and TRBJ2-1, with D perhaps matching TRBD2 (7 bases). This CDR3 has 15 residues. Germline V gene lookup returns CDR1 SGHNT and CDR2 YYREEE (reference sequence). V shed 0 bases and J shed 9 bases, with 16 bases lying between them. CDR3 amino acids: CASSLGARGAFEQFF. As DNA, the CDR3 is TGTGCCAGCAGCTTGGGGGCTCGGGGGGCATTTGAGCAGTTCTTC.

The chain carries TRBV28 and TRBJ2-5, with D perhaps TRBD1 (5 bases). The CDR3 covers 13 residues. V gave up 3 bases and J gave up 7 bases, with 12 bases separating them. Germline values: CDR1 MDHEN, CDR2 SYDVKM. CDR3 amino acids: CASSFEGVGTQYF. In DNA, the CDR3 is TGTGCCAGCAGTTTTGAAGGGGTGGGGACCCAGTACTTC.

The CDR3 spells CASSPDTEAFF. CDR3 coding DNA: TGTGCCAGCAGTCCTGACACTGAAGCTTTCTTT. The rearrangement joins TRBV12-3 or TRBV12-4 to TRBJ1-1, with D unresolved. The CDR3 contains 11 residues. V shed 5 bases and J shed 3 bases, with 4 bases lying between them.

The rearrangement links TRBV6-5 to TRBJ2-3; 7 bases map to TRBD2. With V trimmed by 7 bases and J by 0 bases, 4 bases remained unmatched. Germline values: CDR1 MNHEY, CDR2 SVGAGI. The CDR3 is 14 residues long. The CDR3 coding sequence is TGTGCCAGCATGGTTAGCGGGAGCACAGATACGCAGTATTTT. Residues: CASMVSGSTDTQYF.

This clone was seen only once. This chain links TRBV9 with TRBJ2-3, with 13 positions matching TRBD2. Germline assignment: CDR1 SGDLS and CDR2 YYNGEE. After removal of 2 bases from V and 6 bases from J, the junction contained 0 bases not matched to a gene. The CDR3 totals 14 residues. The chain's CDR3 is CASSVTSGRDTQYF. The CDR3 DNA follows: TGTGCCAGCAGCGTGACTAGCGGGAGGGATACGCAGTATTTT.

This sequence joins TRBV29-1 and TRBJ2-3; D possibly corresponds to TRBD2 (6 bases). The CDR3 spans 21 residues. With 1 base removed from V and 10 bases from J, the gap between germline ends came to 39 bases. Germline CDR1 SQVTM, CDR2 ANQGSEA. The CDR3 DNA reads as TGCAGCGTTGAAGGGGAGGTCGGCGGGTCCTCAAGGTATATTTCGTCATACGCGCAGTATTTT. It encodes CSVEGEVGGSSRYISSYAQYF.

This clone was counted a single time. CDR3 amino acids: CASSPTGEFQPQHF. For the CDR3, the DNA is TGTGCCAGCAGCCCTACAGGAGAATTTCAGCCCCAGCATTTT. The chain recombines TRBV3-1 (or the pseudogene TRBV3-2) with TRBJ1-5; D is possibly TRBD1 (5 bases). The germline V and J ends were trimmed by 4 bases and 6 bases, with 13 bases remaining between them. This CDR3 contains 14 residues. CDR1 LGHDT and CDR2 YNNKEL come from the germline V gene (reference sequence).

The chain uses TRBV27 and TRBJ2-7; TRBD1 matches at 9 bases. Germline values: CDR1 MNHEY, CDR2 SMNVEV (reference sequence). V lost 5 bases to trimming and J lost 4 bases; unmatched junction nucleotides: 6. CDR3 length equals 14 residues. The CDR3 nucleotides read TGTGCCAGCAGTCGTGGGACAGGGAAGTACGAGCAGTACTTC. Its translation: CASSRGTGKYEQYF.